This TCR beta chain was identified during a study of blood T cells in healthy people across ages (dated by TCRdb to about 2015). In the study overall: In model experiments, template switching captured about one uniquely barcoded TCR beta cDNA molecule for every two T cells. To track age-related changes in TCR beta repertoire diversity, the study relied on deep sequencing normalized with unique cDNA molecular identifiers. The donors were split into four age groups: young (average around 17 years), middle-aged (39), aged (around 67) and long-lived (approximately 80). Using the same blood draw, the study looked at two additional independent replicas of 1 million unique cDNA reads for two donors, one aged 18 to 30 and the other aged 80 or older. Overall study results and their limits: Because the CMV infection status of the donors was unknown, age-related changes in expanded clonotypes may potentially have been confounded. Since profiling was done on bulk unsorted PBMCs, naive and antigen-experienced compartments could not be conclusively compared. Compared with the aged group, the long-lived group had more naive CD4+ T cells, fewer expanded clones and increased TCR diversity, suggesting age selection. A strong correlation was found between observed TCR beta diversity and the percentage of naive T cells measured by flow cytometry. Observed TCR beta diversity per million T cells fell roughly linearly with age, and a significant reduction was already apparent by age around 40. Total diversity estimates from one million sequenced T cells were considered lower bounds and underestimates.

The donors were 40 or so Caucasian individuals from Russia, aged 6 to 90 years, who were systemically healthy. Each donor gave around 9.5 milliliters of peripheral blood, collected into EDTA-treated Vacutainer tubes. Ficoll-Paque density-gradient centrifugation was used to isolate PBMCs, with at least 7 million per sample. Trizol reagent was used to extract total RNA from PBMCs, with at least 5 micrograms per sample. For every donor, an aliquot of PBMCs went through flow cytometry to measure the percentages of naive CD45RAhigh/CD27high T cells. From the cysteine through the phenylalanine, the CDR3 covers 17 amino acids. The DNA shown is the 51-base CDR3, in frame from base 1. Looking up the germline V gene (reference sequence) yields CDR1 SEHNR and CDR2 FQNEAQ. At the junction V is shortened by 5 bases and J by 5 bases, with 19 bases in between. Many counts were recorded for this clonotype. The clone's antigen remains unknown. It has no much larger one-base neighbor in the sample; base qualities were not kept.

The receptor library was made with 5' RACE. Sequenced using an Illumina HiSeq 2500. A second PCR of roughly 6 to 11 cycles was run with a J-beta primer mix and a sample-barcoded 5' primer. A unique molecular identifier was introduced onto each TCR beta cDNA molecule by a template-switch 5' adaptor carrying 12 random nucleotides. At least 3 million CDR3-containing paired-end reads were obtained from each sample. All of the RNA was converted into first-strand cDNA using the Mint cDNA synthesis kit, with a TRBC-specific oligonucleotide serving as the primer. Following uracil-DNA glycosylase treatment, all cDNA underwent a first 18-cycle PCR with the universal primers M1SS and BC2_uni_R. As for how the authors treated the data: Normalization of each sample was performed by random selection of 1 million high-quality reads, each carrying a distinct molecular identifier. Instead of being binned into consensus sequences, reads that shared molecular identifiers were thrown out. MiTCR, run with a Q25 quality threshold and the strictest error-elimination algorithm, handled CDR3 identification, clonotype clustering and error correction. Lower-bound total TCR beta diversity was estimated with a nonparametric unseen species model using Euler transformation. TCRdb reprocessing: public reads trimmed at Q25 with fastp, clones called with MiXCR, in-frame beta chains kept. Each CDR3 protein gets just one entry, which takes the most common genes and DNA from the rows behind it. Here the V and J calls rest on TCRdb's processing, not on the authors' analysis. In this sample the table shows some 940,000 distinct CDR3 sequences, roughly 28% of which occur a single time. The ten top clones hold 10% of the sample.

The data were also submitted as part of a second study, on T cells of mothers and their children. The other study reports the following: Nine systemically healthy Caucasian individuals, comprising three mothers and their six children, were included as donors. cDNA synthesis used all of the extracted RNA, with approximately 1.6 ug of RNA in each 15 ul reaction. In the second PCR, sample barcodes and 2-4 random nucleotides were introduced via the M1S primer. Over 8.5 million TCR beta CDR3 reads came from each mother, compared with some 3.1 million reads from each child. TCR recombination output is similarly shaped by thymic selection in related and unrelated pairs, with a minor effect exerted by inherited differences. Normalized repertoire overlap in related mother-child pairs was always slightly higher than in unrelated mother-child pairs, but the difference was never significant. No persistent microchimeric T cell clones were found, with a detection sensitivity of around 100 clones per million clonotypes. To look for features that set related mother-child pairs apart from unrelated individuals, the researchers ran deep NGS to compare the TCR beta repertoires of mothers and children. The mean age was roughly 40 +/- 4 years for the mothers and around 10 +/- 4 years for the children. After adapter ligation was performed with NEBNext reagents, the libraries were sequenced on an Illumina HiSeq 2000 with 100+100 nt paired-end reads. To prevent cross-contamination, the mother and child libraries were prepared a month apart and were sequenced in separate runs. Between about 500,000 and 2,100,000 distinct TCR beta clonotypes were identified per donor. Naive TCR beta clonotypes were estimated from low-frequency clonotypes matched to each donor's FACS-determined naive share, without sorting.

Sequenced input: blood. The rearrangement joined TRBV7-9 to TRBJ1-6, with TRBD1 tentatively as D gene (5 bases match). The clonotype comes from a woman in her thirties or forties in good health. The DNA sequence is TGTGCCAGCAGCCTCCCCGGAGGCAGGGAAGATAATTCACCCCTCCACTTT. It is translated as CASSLPGGREDNSPLHF.